A selection of T cell receptor beta chains follows, all from one sample in a study of response to subunit inactivated influenza vaccine. TCRdb analysed the RT-PCR reads with MiXCR anew, one entry per CDR3 protein. Of roughly 500,000 distinct CDR3 sequences in the sample, approximately 15% were seen once. Source: CD4+ T cells sorted from PBMCs, taken roughly 24 months after vaccination. These receptors were collected from a man in his fifties or sixties who received an inactivated influenza vaccine. Each CDR3 is given with its conserved first and last residue. The D gene is left open where the match is weak.

cdr3_length,v_call,d_call,j_call,cdr3_aa
13,TRBV10-3,.,TRBJ1-2,CAITDTEGYGYTF
15,TRBV5-1,.,TRBJ1-4,CASSSTQGRSEKLFF
15,TRBV6-5,.,TRBJ2-1,CASSYISAPYNEQFF
17,TRBV6-2/TRBV6-3,TRBD2,TRBJ2-1,CASSTRLGLAGDNEQFF
14,TRBV7-2,.,TRBJ2-5,CASSGRGFQETQYF
12,TRBV10-3,TRBD1,TRBJ2-2,CAISGQGWELFF
14,TRBV20-1,TRBD2,TRBJ2-5,CSATRRAGQETQYF
15,TRBV19,TRBD2,TRBJ2-1,CASYPGGGFGNEQFF
14,TRBV20-1,.,TRBJ2-1,CSAMGQRAYNEQFF
15,TRBV4-3,.,TRBJ2-2,CASSLNYEGSGELFF
17,TRBV7-2,TRBD1,TRBJ2-3,CASSLSSTGGATDTQYF
13,TRBV7-2,.,TRBJ1-2,CASSQGSSYGYTF
15,TRBV29-1,TRBD1,TRBJ1-4,CSVSLGDSRDRKLFF
14,TRBV12-3/TRBV12-4,TRBD1,TRBJ1-3,CASSRDSSGNTIYF
14,TRBV10-2,TRBD1,TRBJ1-1,CASRWTGQNTEAFF
18,TRBV30,TRBD1,TRBJ2-2,CAWKTGTGRIRRAGELFF
15,TRBV5-4,TRBD2,TRBJ2-7,CASSRLAGEHYEQYF
14,TRBV9,.,TRBJ2-7,CASSPTAASYEQYF
13,TRBV12-3/TRBV12-4,TRBD1,TRBJ1-6,CASSWDRSSPLHF
15,TRBV9,.,TRBJ2-1,CASSVDEGAYNEQFF